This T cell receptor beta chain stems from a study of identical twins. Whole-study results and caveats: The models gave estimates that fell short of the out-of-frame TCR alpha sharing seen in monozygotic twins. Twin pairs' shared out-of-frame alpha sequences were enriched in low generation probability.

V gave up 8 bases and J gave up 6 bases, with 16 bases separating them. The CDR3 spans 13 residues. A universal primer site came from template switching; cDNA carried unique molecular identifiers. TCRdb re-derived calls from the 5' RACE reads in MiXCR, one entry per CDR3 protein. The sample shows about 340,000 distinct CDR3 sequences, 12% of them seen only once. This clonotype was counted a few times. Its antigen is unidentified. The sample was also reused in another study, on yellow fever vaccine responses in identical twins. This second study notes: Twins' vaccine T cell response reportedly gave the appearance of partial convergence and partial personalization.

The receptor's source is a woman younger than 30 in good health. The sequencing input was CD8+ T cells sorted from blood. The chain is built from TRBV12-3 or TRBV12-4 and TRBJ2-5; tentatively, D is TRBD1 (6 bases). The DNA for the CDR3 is TGTGCCAGCCAAGGGGGTGAGCGACAGACCCAGTACTTC. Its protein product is CASQGGERQTQYF.